The 20 T cell receptor beta chains reported below all come from one sample, sequenced in a study of blood T cell repertoires in COVID-19. This table comes from immunoSEQ multiplex PCR, and its TCRdb copy is limited to in-frame clones, with some not included. The sample lists a few hundred thousand clones, about four fifths occurring once. The specimen sequenced was peripheral blood. The receptors come from a person aged 70 to 85 with COVID-19, enrolled during active disease.

J is TRBJ2-2 and V is TRBV6-5; TRBD1 matches at 8 bases. The CDR3 has 14 amino acids. The J segment lost 7 bases and the V segment lost 6 bases, leaving 7 bases of the junction unmatched. CDR1 MNHEY and CDR2 SVGAGI come from the germline V gene. The CDR3 is CASRTQGADGELFF. The DNA for the CDR3 is TGTGCCAGCAGAACTCAGGGGGCGGACGGGGAGCTGTTTTTT.

The rearrangement joins TRBV9 to TRBJ1-4; 9 bases are shared with TRBD1. Germline CDR1 is SGDLS and CDR2 is YYNGEE. After removal of 3 bases from V and 0 bases from J, the junction contained 6 bases not matched to a gene. The CDR3 runs 17 residues. CDR3 DNA sequence: TGTGCCAGCAGCGAAGGACAGGGGACTGCAACTAATGAAAAACTGTTTTTT. Protein: CASSEGQGTATNEKLFF.

This clone was counted a single time. The genes are TRBV5-1 and TRBJ2-7; 11 nucleotides align to TRBD1. CDR3 length: 19 amino acids. Germline CDR1 SGHRS, CDR2 YFSETQ. The V segment lost 2 bases and the J segment 3 bases; nucleotides outside the gene matches: 16. The CDR3 DNA reads as TGCGCCAGCAGCTTACCCGTCGGACAGGGGGCCCCCTCCTTCTACGAGCAGTACTTC. Translation gives CASSLPVGQGAPSFYEQYF.

CDR3 sequence reads: CASSYSNGETQYF. CDR3 bases: TGTGCCAGCAGTTACTCTAACGGAGAGACCCAGTACTTC. The V call is TRBV6-5, the J call TRBJ2-5, with no clear D. CDR3 length: 13 amino acids. V was pared by 0 bases and J by 4 bases, with 6 bases between. Germline lookup yields CDR1 MNHEY and CDR2 SVGAGI.

This chain uses TRBV7-7 with TRBJ2-3; TRBD1 might be the D (7 bases). Trimming shortened V by 5 bases and J by 7 bases, and 19 bases separated the two germline ends. The CDR3 has 15 residues. In germline, CDR1 is SSHAT, CDR2 FNYEAQ (reference sequence). In DNA, the CDR3 is TGTGCCAGCAGCCTAGGACCAGGGGGGAGCAATACGCAGTATTTT. Translation: CASSLGPGGSNTQYF.

This clone appeared a single time. The rearrangement links TRBV27 to TRBJ1-1, with D unclear. Germline assignment: CDR1 MNHEY and CDR2 SMNVEV (reference sequence). With 6 bases removed from V and 3 bases from J, the gap between germline ends came to 14 bases. This CDR3 has 14 amino acids. The chain's CDR3 is CASRREVLDTEAFF. DNA for the CDR3: TGTGCCAGCAGGAGGGAGGTTCTTGACACTGAAGCTTTCTTT.

The table lists this clone with a count of one. This chain uses TRBV16 with TRBJ1-5; D might be TRBD1 (5 bases). CDR1 is KGHSY and CDR2 is FQNENV in the germline V gene. The V and J ends lost 4 bases and 6 bases respectively, with 16 bases between them. This CDR3 region has 15 residues. The CDR3 loop is CASSLTGGRSQPQHF. DNA of the CDR3: TGTGCCAGCAGCCTTACGGGGGGTCGGAGTCAGCCCCAGCATTTT.

The rearrangement joins TRBV3-1 (or the pseudogene TRBV3-2) to TRBJ2-7; 9 bases match TRBD2. The ends lost 0 bases at V and 5 bases at J; junction bases unmatched: 5. The CDR3 consists of 15 residues. Germline V gene sequence: CDR1 LGHDT, CDR2 YNNKEL (reference sequence). The CDR3 nucleotides are TGTGCCAGCAGCCAAGATACTAGCGGGCGGGACGAGCAGTACTTC. Amino acids: CASSQDTSGRDEQYF.

The chain carries TRBV5-8 and TRBJ2-2, with TRBD2 matching over 8 bases. From germline, CDR1 is SGHTS and CDR2 YDEGEE. V lost 4 bases and J lost 1; bases outside the gene matches: 6. The CDR3 is 16 amino acids. The CDR3 sequence: CASSRIAGMNTGELFF. The CDR3 DNA sequence: TGTGCCAGCAGCAGAATAGCGGGAATGAACACCGGGGAGCTGTTTTTT. The full variable domain, its missing parts supplied by reference TRBV5-8 and TRBJ2-2, is EAGVTQSPTHLIKTRGQQATLRCSPISGHTSVYWYQQALGLGLQFLLWYDEGEERNRGNFPPRFSGRQFPNYSSELNVNALELEDSALYLCASSRIAGMNTGELFFGEGSRLTVL.

The chain links TRBV12-3 or TRBV12-4 to TRBJ1-5, with D possibly matching TRBD1 (6 bases). The ends were cut back, 4 bases at V and 10 bases at J, with 14 bases in the middle. The CDR3 extends over 13 amino acids. The CDR3 reads CASSSGVPKPQHF. The CDR3 DNA reads as TGTGCCAGCAGTTCAGGGGTTCCGAAACCCCAGCATTTT.

The genes are TRBV6-5 and TRBJ2-1; D is unclear. Trimming removed 6 bases from V and 0 bases from J, with 9 bases in between. CDR3 length equals 14 residues. CDR1 is MNHEY and CDR2 is SVGAGI in the germline V gene. CDR3 sequence: CASRFLSSYNEQFF. The CDR3 region has the DNA TGTGCCAGCAGATTTTTGAGCTCCTACAATGAGCAGTTCTTC.

The chain is built from TRBV24-1 and TRBJ1-2, with 10 nucleotides matching TRBD1. Trimming removed 5 bases from V and 1 base from J; junction bases left unmatched: 15. The CDR3 loop spans 19 amino acids. Germline lookup yields CDR1 KGHDR and CDR2 SFDVKD. CDR3 in DNA: TGTGCCACCAGTGCCGCGTCGGACAGGGGGGAGTGGGTTAACTATGGCTACACCTTC. It is translated as CATSAASDRGEWVNYGYTF.

This clone appeared a single time. The J gene is TRBJ1-3, the V gene TRBV6-6; D is uncertain. The germline gives CDR1 MNHNY, CDR2 SVGAGI (reference sequence). The CDR3 sequence is 18 residues long. V was clipped by 5 bases and J by 0 bases, with 20 bases between them. The CDR3, as DNA: TGTGCCAGCAGTCCACCCCTTTTTCCCGCCAGCTCTGGAAACACCATATATTTT. This codes for CASSPPLFPASSGNTIYF.

The chain is built from TRBV12-5 and TRBJ1-1; D unclear. This CDR3 contains 13 residues. The germline CDR1 and CDR2 sequences are LGHNT and FRNRAP. V lost 4 bases to trimming and J lost 1 base, with 7 bases between them. In DNA, the CDR3 is TGTGCTAGTGGTTCAACGAGGAACACTGAAGCTTTCTTT. It encodes CASGSTRNTEAFF.

V and J are TRBV25-1 and TRBJ1-1; D might be TRBD1 (5 bases). Germline-derived CDR1 and CDR2 are MGHDK and SYGVNS. V was pared by 6 bases and J by 4 bases, with 15 bases between. The CDR3 is made up of 14 amino acids. CDR3 DNA: TGTGCCAGCAGCACATTTAGGACAACCACTGAAGCTTTCTTT. Amino acids: CASSTFRTTTEAFF.

J is TRBJ2-7 and V is TRBV29-1; D is possibly TRBD2 (6 bases). CDR3 length: 12 amino acids. V gave up 7 bases and J gave up 3 bases, with 13 bases separating them. Germline V gene lookup returns CDR1 SQVTM and CDR2 ANQGSEA. Here the CDR3 reads CSAAGGSYEQYF. CDR3 in DNA: TGCAGCGCCGCTGGGGGGAGCTACGAGCAGTACTTC.

The rearrangement joins TRBV4-3 to TRBJ2-3; TRBD1 aligns across 12 bases. The germline gives CDR1 LGHNA, CDR2 YSLEER. The CDR3 is 18 residues long. V gave up 4 bases and J gave up 0 bases; unmatched junction bases: 8. The DNA of the CDR3 is TGCGCCAGCAGCCTTGGGACAGGGGGCTCAACTAGCACAGATACGCAGTATTTT. It codes for CASSLGTGGSTSTDTQYF.

This chain uses TRBV19 with TRBJ2-3, with D uncertain. This CDR3 is 15 amino acids long. Germline V gives CDR1 LNHDA, CDR2 SQIVND (reference sequence). Trimming left V 0 bases short and J 6 bases short, with 13 bases between. CDR3 protein: CASSIEVGKRDTQYF. The CDR3 nucleotides read TGTGCCAGTAGTATAGAGGTCGGAAAGAGGGATACGCAGTATTTT.

The CDR3 here is CASKPHMNRVEQFF. CDR3 coding DNA: TGTGCCAGCAAACCCCATATGAACCGGGTTGAGCAGTTCTTC. The V and J genes are TRBV28 and TRBJ2-1; D is unclear. Trimming pared 7 bases from V and 9 bases from J, leaving 19 bases between. Germline CDR1 and CDR2: MDHEN and SYDVKM. CDR3 size: 14 residues.

This clone has a count of ten or more. The CDR3, as DNA: TGTGCCAGTAGTGTCTCCACGTCCGGGACTAGCTGGGGCCTAGAGACCCAGTACTTC. Encoded protein: CASSVSTSGTSWGLETQYF. This sequence joins TRBV19 and TRBJ2-5; TRBD2 agrees at 9 bases. CDR3 size: 19 residues. V trimming: 5 bases; J trimming: 4 bases; junction bases outside the gene matches: 20. Germline values: CDR1 LNHDA, CDR2 SQIVND (reference sequence).